The sample holds many counts of the clone carrying this TCR beta chain. Germline CDR1 reads SGHVS; CDR2 reads FNYEAQ. The V gene lost 0 bases and the J gene lost 4 bases, with 15 bases spanning the gap. CDR3 size: 17 residues. This sample is part of a study of early T cells in non-severe SARS-CoV-2 infection. TCRdb processed the 5' RACE reads anew with MiXCR; each CDR3 protein has one entry. The sample records approximately 31,000 distinct CDR3 sequences, about 5.7% being singletons. The chain couples TRBV7-6 to TRBJ2-2; the D gene is possibly TRBD2 (6 bases). The material sequenced was whole blood. The receptor was derived from an adult who was a healthcare worker with PCR-confirmed SARS-CoV-2 infection or an uninfected control (not recorded which). The CDR3 region is CASSLAERELGTGELFF. CDR3 DNA sequence: TGTGCCAGCAGCTTAGCGGAACGGGAGCTTGGCACCGGGGAGCTGTTTTTT.